The 17 T cell receptor beta chains in this list originate from one sample, sequenced in a study of PD-L1 blockade in urothelial cancer. Time point described: pretreatment peripheral blood. Only in-frame clones appear in the TCRdb table, and some are missing; sequencing was by immunoSEQ multiplex PCR. The sample lists tens of thousands of clones, roughly four fifths occurring once. The sample was PBMCs, taken around atezolizumab (anti-PD-L1) treatment. All receptors derive from a man in his 60s with urothelial cancer.

V gene TRBV5-1 combines with J gene TRBJ1-1; D remains unclear. V dropped 0 bases and J dropped 3 bases, with 9 bases sitting between them. CDR1 and CDR2 (germline): SGHRS, YFSETQ. The CDR3 runs to 14 residues. CDR3 bases: TGCGCCAGCAGCTTGGAAGGAGTTGACACTGAAGCTTTCTTT. It encodes CASSLEGVDTEAFF.

The chain combines TRBV30 with TRBJ2-7, with D hard to call. Trimming cost V 1 base and J 1 base, with 8 bases left between them. The germline V gene encodes CDR1 GTSNPN and CDR2 SVGIG (reference sequence). This CDR3 has 13 amino acids. CDR3 region: CAWSGYGSYEQYF. The CDR3 DNA is TGTGCCTGGAGTGGGTACGGTTCCTACGAGCAGTACTTC.

This chain connects TRBV28 to TRBJ1-2; D might be TRBD1 (6 bases). V dropped 4 bases and J dropped 6 bases, with 27 bases sitting between them. This CDR3 spans 18 amino acids. Germline CDR1 is MDHEN and CDR2 is SYDVKM. Written as DNA, the CDR3 is TGTGCCAGCAGTTCCCCCGGCTTCGATACCGGGACAAGAGATGGCTACACCTTC. It yields the protein CASSSPGFDTGTRDGYTF.

The chain uses TRBV9 and TRBJ2-3; the match to TRBD2 covers 13 bases. This CDR3 has 15 residues. In germline, CDR1 is SGDLS, CDR2 YYNGEE. With 5 bases clipped from V and 4 bases from J, the junction kept 4 bases outside the gene matches. DNA for the CDR3: TGTGCCAGCAGACGCGGACTAGCGGGGGCAGATACGCAGTATTTT. Protein product: CASRRGLAGADTQYF.

This chain links TRBV28 with TRBJ2-7; D perhaps matches TRBD1 (6 bases). Germline lookup yields CDR1 MDHEN and CDR2 SYDVKM. V dropped 5 bases and J dropped 7 bases, with 9 bases sitting between them. The CDR3 is made up of 11 amino acids. The CDR3 spells CASSQQGEQYF. The CDR3 bases are TGTGCCAGCAGTCAACAGGGAGAGCAGTACTTC.

This chain uses TRBV5-1 with TRBJ2-3; the match to TRBD1 covers 7 bases. The CDR3 contains 16 residues. From germline, CDR1 is SGHRS and CDR2 YFSETQ. V was clipped by 0 bases and J by 4 bases; unmatched bases: 8. The CDR3 DNA reads as TGCGCCAGCAGCTTGGGAGCTTCTACAGGGGCAGATACGCAGTATTTT. Protein sequence: CASSLGASTGADTQYF.

This clone turned up a few times. V gene TRBV4-1 combines with J gene TRBJ2-1; 8 nucleotides match TRBD1. Germline values: CDR1 MGHRA, CDR2 YSYEKL. The CDR3 runs to 14 residues. With 4 bases clipped from V and 8 bases from J, the junction kept 7 bases outside the gene matches. CDR3 sequence (DNA): TGCGCCAGCAGCCCCCGGACAGGGAGTCATGAGCAGTTCTTC. It translates to CASSPRTGSHEQFF.

The chain joins TRBV7-2 to TRBJ2-2, with D unclear. Germline V gene data show CDR1 as SGHTA and CDR2 as FQGNSA. Trimming took 2 bases from V and 7 from J, leaving 17 bases between them. CDR3 size: 16 residues. Here the CDR3 DNA reads TGTGCCAGCAGCTTACTCGGAGCCAAGAACGGCGGGGAGCTGTTTTTT. Encoded protein: CASSLLGAKNGGELFF.

The genes are TRBV5-1 and TRBJ2-5; TRBD2 aligns across 7 bases. V lost 2 bases, J lost 3 bases, and 4 bases stayed unmatched. Germline CDR1 reads SGHRS; CDR2 reads YFSETQ. This CDR3 has 14 amino acids. DNA of the CDR3: TGCGCCAGCAGCTTTTCTGCGGGGGAAGAGACCCAGTACTTC. Translation: CASSFSAGEETQYF.

V usage is TRBV30 and J usage is TRBJ1-4, with D possibly being TRBD1 (5 bases). The germline V gene has CDR1 GTSNPN and CDR2 SVGIG (reference sequence). V gave up 2 bases and J gave up 10 bases, with 23 bases separating them. The CDR3 has 16 amino acids. CDR3 sequence reads: CAWSPTWGVGVRKLFF. CDR3 DNA: TGTGCCTGGAGTCCTACTTGGGGGGTGGGGGTACGAAAACTGTTTTTT.

The V and J genes are TRBV30 and TRBJ2-3; 10 bases fit TRBD2. The CDR3 sequence is 14 residues long. The V gene's germline CDR1 is GTSNPN and CDR2 SVGIG (reference sequence). V lost 2 bases, J lost 4 bases, and 3 bases stayed unmatched. Written as DNA, the CDR3 is TGTGCCTGGAGTTTGAGCGGGGGGGCAGATACGCAGTATTTT. Translating it yields CAWSLSGGADTQYF.

The chain carries TRBV5-5 and TRBJ2-3; 10 nucleotides match TRBD1. The V segment lost 4 bases and the J segment 5 bases; nucleotides outside the gene matches: 7. Looked up from germline, CDR1 is SGHKS and CDR2 is YYEKEE (reference sequence). The CDR3 extends over 15 amino acids. This CDR3 reads CASSLRTGGVDTQYF. CDR3 DNA sequence: TGTGCCAGCAGCCTGAGGACAGGGGGTGTAGATACGCAGTATTTT.

V usage is TRBV28 and J usage is TRBJ1-1; a weak D match, TRBD1 (6 bases). V lost 11 bases and J 0 bases, leaving 10 bases between the germline ends. This CDR3 spans 12 amino acids. Germline CDR1 reads MDHEN; CDR2 reads SYDVKM. The DNA for the CDR3 is TGTGCCGTCGACAGGTTGAACACTGAAGCTTTCTTT. Protein product: CAVDRLNTEAFF.

The gene calls are TRBV5-1 and TRBJ2-1; D is uncertain. V dropped 0 bases and J dropped 7 bases, with 11 bases sitting between them. The CDR3 totals 14 residues. Germline loops: CDR1 SGHRS, CDR2 YFSETQ. The CDR3 here is CASSLALPQNEQFF. CDR3 DNA sequence: TGCGCCAGCAGCTTGGCCCTTCCGCAGAATGAGCAGTTCTTC.

The V and J genes are TRBV10-2 and TRBJ2-3, with 9 bases matching TRBD2. Trimming removed 1 base from V and 1 base from J; junction bases left unmatched: 3. The CDR3 is 16 residues long. Germline V gene sequence: CDR1 WSHSY, CDR2 SAAADI. The CDR3 reads CASSELVAGGTDTQYF. In nucleotides, the CDR3 is TGCGCCAGCAGTGAGTTGGTAGCGGGGGGCACAGATACGCAGTATTTT.

The chain carries TRBV28 and TRBJ2-7; D is perhaps TRBD1 (6 bases). The CDR3 spans 16 residues. Trimming removed 3 bases from V and 2 bases from J, with 17 bases in between. Germline V gives CDR1 MDHEN, CDR2 SYDVKM. CDR3 amino acids: CASSFSRTVGTYEQYF. Written as DNA, the CDR3 is TGTGCCAGCAGTTTCTCGCGGACAGTGGGGACCTACGAGCAGTACTTC.

This chain uses TRBV9 with TRBJ2-7; possibly TRBD1 for D (6 bases). Germline-derived CDR1 and CDR2 are SGDLS and YYNGEE. CDR3 length equals 15 residues. The ends were cut back, 0 bases at V and 6 bases at J, with 16 bases in the middle. As DNA, the CDR3 is TGTGCCAGCAGCGTAGTGGGGACACGCGAGGGCGAGCAGTACTTC. This encodes CASSVVGTREGEQYF. Filled out from reference TRBV9 and TRBJ2-7, the complete variable domain reads DSGVTQTPKHLITATGQRVTLRCSPRSGDLSVYWYQQSLDQGLQFLIQYYNGEERAKGNILERFSAQQFPDLHSELNLSSLELGDSALYFCASSVVGTREGEQYFGPGTRLTVT.